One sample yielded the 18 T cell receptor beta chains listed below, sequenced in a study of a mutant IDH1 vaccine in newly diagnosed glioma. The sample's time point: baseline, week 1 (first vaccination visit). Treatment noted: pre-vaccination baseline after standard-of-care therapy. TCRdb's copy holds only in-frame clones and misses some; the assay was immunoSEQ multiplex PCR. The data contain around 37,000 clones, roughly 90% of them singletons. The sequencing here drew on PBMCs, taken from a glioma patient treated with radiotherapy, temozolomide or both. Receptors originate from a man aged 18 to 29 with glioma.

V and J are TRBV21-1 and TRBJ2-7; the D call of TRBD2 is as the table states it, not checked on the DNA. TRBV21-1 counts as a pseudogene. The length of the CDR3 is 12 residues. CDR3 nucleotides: TGCGCTATAGCGGGGGACTACTACGAGCAGTACTTC. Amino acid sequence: CAIAGDYYEQYF.

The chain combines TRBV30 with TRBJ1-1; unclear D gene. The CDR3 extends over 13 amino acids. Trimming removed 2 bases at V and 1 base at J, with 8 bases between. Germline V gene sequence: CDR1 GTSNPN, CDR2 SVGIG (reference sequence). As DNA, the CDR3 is TGTGCCTGGAGTTTAACCTCGAACACTGAAGCTTTCTTT. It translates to CAWSLTSNTEAFF.

In nucleotides, the CDR3 is TGTGCCAGCAGGCTGAACACTGAAGCTTTCTTT. Amino acids: CASRLNTEAFF. This chain connects TRBV6-6 to TRBJ1-1, with no clear D. From germline, CDR1 is MNHNY and CDR2 SVGAGI (reference sequence). This CDR3 is 11 amino acids long. Trimming stripped 6 bases from V and 0 bases from J, with 2 bases between.

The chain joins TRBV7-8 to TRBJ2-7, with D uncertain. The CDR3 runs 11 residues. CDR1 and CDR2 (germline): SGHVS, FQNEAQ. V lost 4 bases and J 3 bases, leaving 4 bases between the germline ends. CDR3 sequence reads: CASSSYYEQYF. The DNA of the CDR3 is TGTGCCAGCAGCTCTTACTACGAGCAGTACTTC.

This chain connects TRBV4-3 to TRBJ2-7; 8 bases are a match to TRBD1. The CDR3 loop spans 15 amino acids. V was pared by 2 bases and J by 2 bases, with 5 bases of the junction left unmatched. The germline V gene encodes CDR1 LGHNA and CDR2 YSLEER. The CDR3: CASSQMTGVAYEQYF. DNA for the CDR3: TGCGCCAGCAGCCAAATGACAGGGGTGGCCTACGAGCAGTACTTC.

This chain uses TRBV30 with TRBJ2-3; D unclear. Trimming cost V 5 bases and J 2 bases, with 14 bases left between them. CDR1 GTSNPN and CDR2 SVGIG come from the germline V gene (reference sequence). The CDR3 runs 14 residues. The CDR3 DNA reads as TGTGCCTGGGATTATCCTGTGTCCACAGATACGCAGTATTTT. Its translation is CAWDYPVSTDTQYF.

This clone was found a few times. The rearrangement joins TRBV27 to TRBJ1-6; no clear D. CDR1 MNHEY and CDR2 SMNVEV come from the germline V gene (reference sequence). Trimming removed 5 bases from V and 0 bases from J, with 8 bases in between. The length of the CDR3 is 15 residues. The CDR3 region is CASSPWSSYNSPLHF. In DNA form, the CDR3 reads TGTGCCAGCAGTCCCTGGAGCTCCTATAATTCACCCCTCCACTTT.

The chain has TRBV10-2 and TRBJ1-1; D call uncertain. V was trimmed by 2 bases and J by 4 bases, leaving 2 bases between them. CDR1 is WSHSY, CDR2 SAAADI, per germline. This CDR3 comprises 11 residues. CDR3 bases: TGCGCCAGCAGTGAGGGCACTGAAGCTTTCTTT. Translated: CASSEGTEAFF.

The CDR3 DNA follows: TGTGCCAGCAGCTTTAATGGCTATGGCTACACCTTC. Translated, it gives CASSFNGYGYTF. The chain couples TRBV7-2 to TRBJ1-2; D is uncertain. Germline CDR1 and CDR2: SGHTA and FQGNSA. The V gene lost 3 bases and the J gene lost 4 bases, with 6 bases spanning the gap. The CDR3 sequence is 12 residues long.

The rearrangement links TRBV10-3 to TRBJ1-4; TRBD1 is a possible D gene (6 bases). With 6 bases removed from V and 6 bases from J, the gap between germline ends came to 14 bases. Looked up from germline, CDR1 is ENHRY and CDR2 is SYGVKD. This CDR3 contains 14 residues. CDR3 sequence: CAISQGRGDEKLFF. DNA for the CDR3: TGTGCCATCAGCCAGGGGCGGGGGGATGAAAAACTGTTTTTT.

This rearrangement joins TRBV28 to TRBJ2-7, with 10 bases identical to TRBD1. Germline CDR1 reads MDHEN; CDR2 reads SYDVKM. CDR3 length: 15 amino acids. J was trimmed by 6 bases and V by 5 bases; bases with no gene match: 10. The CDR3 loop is CASSPTGTGEAEQYF. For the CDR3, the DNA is TGTGCCAGCAGTCCTACCGGGACAGGGGAGGCCGAGCAGTACTTC.

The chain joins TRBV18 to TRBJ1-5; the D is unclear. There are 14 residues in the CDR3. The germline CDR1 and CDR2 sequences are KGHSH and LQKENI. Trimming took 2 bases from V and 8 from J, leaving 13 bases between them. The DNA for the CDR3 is TGTGCCAGCTCACCAGGGCGGAGCCCGGAGCCCCAGCATTTT. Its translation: CASSPGRSPEPQHF.

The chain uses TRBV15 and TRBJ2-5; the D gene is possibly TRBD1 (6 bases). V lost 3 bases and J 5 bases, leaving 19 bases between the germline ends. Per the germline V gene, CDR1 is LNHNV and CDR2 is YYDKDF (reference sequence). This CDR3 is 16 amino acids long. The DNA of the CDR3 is TGTGCCACCAGCAGGGTTCGCCCTAGGGGACACGAGACCCAGTACTTC. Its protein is CATSRVRPRGHETQYF.

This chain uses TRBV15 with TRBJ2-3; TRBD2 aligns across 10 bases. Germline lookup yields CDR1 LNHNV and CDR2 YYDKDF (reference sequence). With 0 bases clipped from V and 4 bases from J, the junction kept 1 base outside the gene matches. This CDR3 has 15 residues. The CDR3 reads CATSREAGGPDTQYF. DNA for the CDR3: TGTGCCACCAGCAGAGAAGCGGGAGGGCCAGATACGCAGTATTTT.

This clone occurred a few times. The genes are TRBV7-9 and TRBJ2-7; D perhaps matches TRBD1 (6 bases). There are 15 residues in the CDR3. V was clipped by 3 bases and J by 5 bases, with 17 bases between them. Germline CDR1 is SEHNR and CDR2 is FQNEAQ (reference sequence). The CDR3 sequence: CASSFRRGDRDEQYF. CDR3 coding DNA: TGTGCCAGCAGCTTTCGCAGGGGCGATAGGGACGAGCAGTACTTC.

The CDR3 DNA reads TGTGCCAGCAGCCCGGGGGGGGTGAACACTGAAGCTTTCTTT. As protein: CASSPGGVNTEAFF. V gene TRBV6-5 combines with J gene TRBJ1-1; TRBD1 might be the D (5 bases). Germline CDR1 reads MNHEY; CDR2 reads SVGAGI. V dropped 6 bases and J dropped 0 bases, with 11 bases sitting between them. The length of the CDR3 is 14 residues.

CDR3 in amino acids: CASLEALGEQFF. DNA of the CDR3: TGTGCCTCACTAGAGGCCCTTGGTGAGCAGTTCTTC. The V gene is TRBV28, the J gene TRBJ2-1; tentatively, D is TRBD2 (5 bases). V dropped 11 bases and J dropped 9 bases, with 17 bases sitting between them. Looked up from germline, CDR1 is MDHEN and CDR2 is SYDVKM. This CDR3 has 12 amino acids.

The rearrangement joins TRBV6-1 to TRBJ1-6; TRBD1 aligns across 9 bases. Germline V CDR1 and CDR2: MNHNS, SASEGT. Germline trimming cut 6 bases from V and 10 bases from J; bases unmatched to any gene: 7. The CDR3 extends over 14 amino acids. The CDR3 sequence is CASRGDREASPLHF. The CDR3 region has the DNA TGTGCCAGCAGGGGGGACAGGGAAGCCTCACCCCTCCACTTT.